The clone carrying this TCR beta chain was detected a few times. This CDR3 is 13 amino acids long. The germline V gene has CDR1 SEHNR and CDR2 FQNEAQ (reference sequence). V was pared by 0 bases and J by 7 bases, with 2 bases of the junction left unmatched. This specimen comes from a study of blood T cells in healthy people across ages. A second about 7 to 11 cycle PCR used barcoded and J-beta primers. Via MiXCR, TCRdb re-called the 5' RACE reads, giving one row per CDR3 protein. The table lists 1.5 million to 1.9 million distinct CDR3 sequences, approximately 42% of them singletons. The sequenced sample consisted of blood. The J gene is TRBJ1-1, the V gene TRBV7-9; 7 bases map to TRBD1. The receptor was isolated from a woman between 18 and 29 years old in good health. The CDR3: CASSLARDSEAFF. CDR3 bases: TGTGCCAGCAGCTTAGCTCGGGACAGTGAAGCTTTCTTT.